This is a list of T cell receptor beta chains from one sample in a study of identical twins. Each CDR3 protein gets one entry after TCRdb re-called the 5' RACE reads with MiXCR. The profile shows roughly 540,000 distinct CDR3 sequences, less than 25% of them singletons. This same sample was also taken into another study, of T cells expressing NK-cell markers.

Specimen: CD4+ T cells sorted from blood. Receptors were obtained from a woman between 18 and 30 years old in good health. Each CDR3 is given with its conserved first and last residue. A D gene is named only where the DNA matches it firmly. Clone size, where shown, is once, few, many, or a class for clones that have expanded.

abundance: few; j_gene: TRBJ2-1; v_gene: TRBV13; d_gene: .; CDR3aa: CASSPGLGINEQFF; CDR3nt: TGTGCCAGCAGCCCGGGACTCGGGATTAATGAGCAGTTCTTC
abundance: .; j_gene: TRBJ2-1; v_gene: TRBV12-3/TRBV12-4; d_gene: .; CDR3aa: CASSSASTYNEQFF; CDR3nt: TGTGCCAGCAGTTCAGCTAGCACTTACAATGAGCAGTTCTTC
abundance: few; j_gene: TRBJ2-3; v_gene: TRBV6-5; d_gene: TRBD2; CDR3aa: CASSYSSSGGTDTQYF; CDR3nt: TGTGCCAGCAGTTACTCCTCTAGCGGGGGCACAGATACGCAGTATTTT
abundance: .; j_gene: TRBJ2-1; v_gene: TRBV20-1; d_gene: .; CDR3aa: CSASLGAGYNEQFF; CDR3nt: TGCAGTGCTAGCCTGGGGGCCGGTTACAATGAGCAGTTCTTC
abundance: few; j_gene: TRBJ2-1; v_gene: TRBV20-1; d_gene: TRBD2; CDR3aa: CSARDIETSAYNEQFF; CDR3nt: TGCAGTGCTAGAGATATCGAGACTAGCGCATACAATGAGCAGTTCTTC
abundance: many; j_gene: TRBJ1-1; v_gene: TRBV29-1; d_gene: .; CDR3aa: CSVEEQRSGAFF; CDR3nt: TGCAGCGTTGAAGAACAGCGGTCCGGAGCTTTCTTT
abundance: .; j_gene: TRBJ1-5; v_gene: TRBV5-1; d_gene: TRBD1; CDR3aa: CASSAGTGVGQPQHF; CDR3nt: TGCGCCAGCAGCGCTGGGACAGGGGTTGGGCAGCCCCAGCATTTT
abundance: .; j_gene: TRBJ2-1; v_gene: TRBV6-1; d_gene: TRBD2; CDR3aa: CASSDAASGSYNEQFF; CDR3nt: TGTGCCAGCAGTGACGCCGCTAGCGGCTCCTACAATGAGCAGTTCTTC
abundance: once; j_gene: TRBJ2-5; v_gene: TRBV10-1; d_gene: TRBD1; CDR3aa: CASSGTGGPMETQYF; CDR3nt: TGCGCCAGCTCCGGGACAGGGGGCCCTATGGAGACCCAGTACTTC
abundance: .; j_gene: TRBJ2-1; v_gene: TRBV3-1; d_gene: TRBD1; CDR3aa: CASSPYRGPNNEQFF; CDR3nt: TGTGCCAGCAGCCCCTACAGGGGACCAAACAATGAGCAGTTCTTC
abundance: .; j_gene: TRBJ1-5; v_gene: TRBV6-5; d_gene: .; CDR3aa: CASGFGNQPQHF; CDR3nt: TGTGCCAGCGGGTTCGGGAATCAGCCCCAGCATTTT
abundance: .; j_gene: TRBJ2-1; v_gene: TRBV6-1; d_gene: .; CDR3aa: CASSEPGTVNEQFF; CDR3nt: TGTGCCAGCAGTGAACCCGGGACCGTCAATGAGCAGTTCTTC
abundance: many; j_gene: TRBJ2-7; v_gene: TRBV5-1; d_gene: .; CDR3aa: CASSLEVMPTYEQYF; CDR3nt: TGCGCCAGCAGCTTGGAGGTTATGCCCACTTACGAGCAGTACTTC
abundance: .; j_gene: TRBJ1-1; v_gene: TRBV3-1; d_gene: .; CDR3aa: CASSRVQGRTEAFF; CDR3nt: TGTGCCAGCAGCCGGGTCCAGGGGAGAACTGAAGCTTTCTTT
abundance: .; j_gene: TRBJ2-3; v_gene: TRBV4-3; d_gene: .; CDR3aa: CASSQESRSDTQYF; CDR3nt: TGCGCCAGCAGCCAAGAATCCAGATCAGATACGCAGTATTTT
abundance: many; j_gene: TRBJ1-2; v_gene: TRBV20-1; d_gene: .; CDR3aa: CSASDGFNYGYTF; CDR3nt: TGCAGTGCCTCGGACGGATTTAACTATGGCTACACCTTC
abundance: .; j_gene: TRBJ2-3; v_gene: TRBV10-3; d_gene: .; CDR3aa: CATGGSNTDTQYF; CDR3nt: TGTGCCACCGGGGGTTCAAACACAGATACGCAGTATTTT